A selection of T cell receptor beta chains follows, all from one sample in a study of PD-L1 blockade in urothelial cancer. Using immunoSEQ multiplex PCR, the repertoire was profiled, and TCRdb retains in-frame clones only, with some absent. The sample shows 35,000 to 40,000 clones, approximately 92% of them seen only once. Sequencing was performed on PBMCs, taken around atezolizumab (anti-PD-L1) treatment. The source of these receptors is a man between 65 and 79 years old with urothelial cancer. The CDR3 runs from the conserved cysteine through the conserved F or W. A D gene is named only where the DNA matches it firmly. Size is omitted from some rows. Given values are once, few, many or a class for expanded clones.

d_gene	v_gene	j_gene	abundance	CDR3nt	CDR3aa
NA	TRBV7-3	TRBJ2-7	NA	TGTGCCAGCAGCCGCCGATACTATGGGACTTTGAACTACGAGCAGTACTTC	CASSRRYYGTLNYEQYF
TRBD2	TRBV6-1	TRBJ2-3	NA	TGTGCCAGCATCCGGGAGCGGGAGGGCCGGGGTACGCAGTATTTT	CASIREREGRGTQYF
TRBD1	TRBV11-2	TRBJ1-1	NA	TGTGCCAGCAGCCAATTCACAGGGGCCACTGAAGCTTTCTTT	CASSQFTGATEAFF
NA	TRBV27	TRBJ2-3	NA	TGTGCCAGCAGCCCGAGACAAACAGATACGCAGTATTTT	CASSPRQTDTQYF
TRBD1	TRBV5-1	TRBJ1-5	NA	TGCGCCAGCAGCTTGGGGACAGGATTCAATCAGCCCCAGCATTTT	CASSLGTGFNQPQHF
NA	TRBV18	TRBJ2-1	NA	TGTGCCAGCTCACCAGTCTCGGGCAATGAGCAGTTCTTC	CASSPVSGNEQFF
TRBD1	TRBV30	TRBJ1-1	NA	TGTGCCTGGAGAAGGACAGGGATCGTCACTGAAGCTTTCTTT	CAWRRTGIVTEAFF
NA	TRBV27	TRBJ1-1	once	TGTGCCAGCAGTCTGCGGGGGGGCACTGAAGCTTTCTTT	CASSLRGGTEAFF
NA	TRBV18	TRBJ2-2	NA	TGTGCCAGCTCACCACCCGCCGGGGAGCTGTTTTTT	CASSPPAGELFF
TRBD1	TRBV6-1	TRBJ2-5	NA	TGTGCCAGTGGACAGGACCACCAAGAGACCCAGTACTTC	CASGQDHQETQYF
NA	TRBV5-1	TRBJ2-5	NA	TGCGCCAGCAGCTTGGAAGCGGGCCCCCAAGAGACCCAGTACTTC	CASSLEAGPQETQYF
TRBD1	TRBV10-2	TRBJ2-3	NA	TGCGCCAGCAGTGGACAGGGCCACACAGATACGCAGTATTTT	CASSGQGHTDTQYF
NA	TRBV28	TRBJ2-7	NA	TGTGCCAGCAGTTCCTCCAGGTGGGGCCTCTCAACCTACGAGCAGTACTTC	CASSSSRWGLSTYEQYF
NA	TRBV7-6	TRBJ1-1	NA	TGTGCCAGCAGCTTATTGGGTTCGGGGGTGAACACTGAAGCTTTCTTT	CASSLLGSGVNTEAFF
NA	TRBV28	TRBJ1-5	NA	TGTGCCAGCAGTTGGGACAATCGCTCCAATCAGCCCCAGCATTTT	CASSWDNRSNQPQHF
NA	TRBV13	TRBJ2-5	NA	TGTGCCAGCAGCTTAGAAGCGGACAGCCAAGAGACCCAGTACTTC	CASSLEADSQETQYF
NA	TRBV6-1	TRBJ1-5	NA	TGTGCCAGCATGTACAGTAGCAATCAGCCCCAGCATTTT	CASMYSSNQPQHF
NA	TRBV5-1	TRBJ2-6	once	TGCGCCAGCAGCTTATCACAGGATTCTGGGGCCAACGTCCTGACTTTC	CASSLSQDSGANVLTF
TRBD2	TRBV2	TRBJ2-3	NA	TGTGCCAGCGTGGCTAGCGGGATTGACACAGATACGCAGTATTTT	CASVASGIDTDTQYF
TRBD1	TRBV9	TRBJ2-1	NA	TGTGCCAGCAGCGTAGGGCAGGGGGCGTGGAATGAGCAGTTCTTC	CASSVGQGAWNEQFF
TRBD1	TRBV5-8	TRBJ2-2	NA	TGTGCCAGCAGCTTTGGGCAGGGGGCGCCCGGGGAGCTGTTTTTT	CASSFGQGAPGELFF
NA	TRBV7-2	TRBJ2-7	NA	TGTGCCGCCCAGGGGTTATACGAGCAGTACTTC	CAAQGLYEQYF
TRBD1	TRBV18	TRBJ2-5	NA	TGTGCCAGCTCACCGGCAGGGGGCGGAGAGACCCAGTACTTC	CASSPAGGGETQYF
NA	TRBV29-1	TRBJ2-2	NA	TGCAGCGTTTATAACACCGGGGAGCTGTTTTTT	CSVYNTGELFF
TRBD2	TRBV5-1	TRBJ2-3	NA	TGCGCCAGCAGCTTGCCTACTAGCGGGGCCACAGATACGCAGTATTTT	CASSLPTSGATDTQYF
TRBD1	TRBV9	TRBJ2-3	NA	TGTGCCAGCAGCGCTCTTGGACAGGTAGAGACAGATACGCAGTATTTT	CASSALGQVETDTQYF
NA	TRBV5-6	TRBJ1-4	NA	TGTGCCAGCAGCTCGCCGACAGTACGTAATGAAAACCTGTTTTTT	CASSSPTVRNENLFF
TRBD1	TRBV25-1	TRBJ2-7	NA	TGTGCCAGCAGTGAATTGGGTGGACAGGGGGCCTACGAGCAGTACTTC	CASSELGGQGAYEQYF
NA	TRBV6-4	TRBJ2-7	once	TGTGCCAGCAGTGACTCGTTTTTTGTCCGGGGAGTCGAGCAGTACTTC	CASSDSFFVRGVEQYF
TRBD2	TRBV11-2	TRBJ2-3	NA	TGTGCCAGCAGCTTAGTAGCGGGAGCTGCAGATACGCAGTATTTT	CASSLVAGAADTQYF
TRBD2	TRBV5-5	TRBJ2-1	NA	TGTGCCAGCAGCGCGGGACTAGCCGATTACAATGAGCAGTTCTTC	CASSAGLADYNEQFF
TRBD1	TRBV25-1	TRBJ2-2	NA	TGTGCCAGCAGTGATCCCGGACAGGGCACCGGGGAGCTGTTTTTT	CASSDPGQGTGELFF
NA	TRBV2	TRBJ2-2	NA	TGTGCCAGCAGTGTGGCCAGGGAGCTGTTTTTT	CASSVARELFF
NA	TRBV6-1	TRBJ1-5	NA	TGTGCCAGCAGTGAGGCGCAGGGGCGAAGCAATCAGCCCCAGCATTTT	CASSEAQGRSNQPQHF
NA	TRBV5-1	TRBJ2-3	NA	TGCGCCAGCAGAAGGGACTCATCTAGCACAGATACGCAGTATTTT	CASRRDSSSTDTQYF
TRBD2	TRBV4-1	TRBJ2-1	NA	TGCGCCAGCAGCCAGCTAGCGGGAGTACCTCCAGACAATGAGCAGTTCTTC	CASSQLAGVPPDNEQFF
TRBD1	TRBV7-9	TRBJ1-1	NA	TGTGCCAGCAGCTTAGAGGTTGGGGACAGGGGGACTGAAGCTTTCTTT	CASSLEVGDRGTEAFF
NA	TRBV28	TRBJ1-5	NA	TGTGCCAGCAGTTCTGCGGCCGCCGGGGCCCAGCATTTT	CASSSAAAGAQHF
TRBD1	TRBV28	TRBJ2-5	few	TGTGCCAGCAGCGACTGGGACAGGGTACTTCGGGAGACCCAGTACTTC	CASSDWDRVLRETQYF
TRBD2	TRBV5-1	TRBJ2-5	NA	TGCGCCAGCAGCTTAAATCCTCTAGCGGGAGCGGAGACCCAGTACTTC	CASSLNPLAGAETQYF
NA	TRBV5-1	TRBJ2-3	NA	TGCGCCAGCAGCTTTGGGGCCAGCAGAGATACGCAGTATTTT	CASSFGASRDTQYF
NA	TRBV25-1	TRBJ2-7	NA	TGTGCCAGCAGTATGGGGACTCCTCCTACCTACGAGCAGTACTTC	CASSMGTPPTYEQYF
TRBD1	TRBV5-1	TRBJ2-2	NA	TGCGCCAGCAGCGGAGATGGACAGGTCACCGGGGAGCTGTTTTTT	CASSGDGQVTGELFF
TRBD2	TRBV9	TRBJ2-1	NA	TGTGCCAGCAGCGTAGGGTTAGCGGGAGCATACAATGAGCAGTTCTTC	CASSVGLAGAYNEQFF
TRBD2	TRBV19	TRBJ2-2	NA	TGTGCCAGTAGTATTTTGCGGGGGTCCGGGGAGCTGTTTTTT	CASSILRGSGELFF
NA	TRBV5-1	TRBJ2-3	NA	TGCGCCAGCAGCTTGGTACAGGCAGGCGCAGATACGCAGTATTTT	CASSLVQAGADTQYF
NA	TRBV4-2	TRBJ2-1	medium-sized	TGTGCCAGCAGCCCTAGATCCATAGCGGACGCTTACAATGAGCAGTTCTTC	CASSPRSIADAYNEQFF
TRBD1	TRBV7-6	TRBJ2-5	NA	TGTGCCAGCAGCGCGCACAGGGGACAAGAGACCCAGTACTTC	CASSAHRGQETQYF
TRBD2	TRBV7-6	TRBJ2-1	NA	TGTGCCAGCAGCAAGGGACTAGCGGGAGTGGGGAGTGGCTACAATGAGCAGTTCTTC	CASSKGLAGVGSGYNEQFF
TRBD1	TRBV5-1	TRBJ1-1	NA	TGCGCCAGCAGCCCACTGACAGGGAGCACTGAAGCTTTCTTT	CASSPLTGSTEAFF
TRBD2	TRBV28	TRBJ2-7	NA	TGTGCCAGCAGTCGTTTAGCGGGGACCCACCCTTACGAGCAGTACTTC	CASSRLAGTHPYEQYF
TRBD1	TRBV11-1	TRBJ2-7	few	TGTGCCAGCAGCTTAGACAGGGGGTACGAGCAGTACTTC	CASSLDRGYEQYF
TRBD1	TRBV7-9	TRBJ1-1	NA	TGTGCAGTGGGGACAGGGACGTCTGAAGCTTTCTTT	CAVGTGTSEAFF
NA	TRBV28	TRBJ2-5	NA	TGTGCCAGCAGGGACTCCATGGAGACCCAGTACTTC	CASRDSMETQYF
TRBD2	TRBV13	TRBJ2-3	NA	TGTGCCAGCAGCAAATACAAGAGGACTAGCGGGAGGGCCGGAACAGATACGCAGTATTTT	CASSKYKRTSGRAGTDTQYF
TRBD2	TRBV7-9	TRBJ2-3	once	TGTGCCAGCAGCCCCCTAGCGGGAGCTGATACGCAGTATTTT	CASSPLAGADTQYF
NA	TRBV5-6	TRBJ2-5	NA	TGTGCCAGCAGCTTGCCGGGGGACGAGACCCAGTACTTC	CASSLPGDETQYF
TRBD2	TRBV2	TRBJ2-1	NA	TGTGCCAGCAGTGATGGGTTAGCGGGAGGATCGTCTGAGCAGTTCTTC	CASSDGLAGGSSEQFF
TRBD2	TRBV9	TRBJ2-1	NA	TGTGCCAGCAGCGTAGGGGGAATAGCGGGAGGCCCCCTCAGCTCCTACAATGAGCAGTTCTTC	CASSVGGIAGGPLSSYNEQFF